The 15 T cell receptor beta chains in this list originate from one sample, sequenced in a study of cytomegalovirus exposure and HLA in healthy donors. PCR employed 60 Vbeta and 13 Jbeta primers. Sequencing was performed with immunoSEQ multiplex PCR; in TCRdb, only in-frame clones are kept and a portion is missing. The table records a few hundred thousand clones, around 75% of them present only once. The sample consisted of PBMCs. The receptor source for this set is a woman between 25 and 40 years old in good health and CMV-seronegative.

The J gene is TRBJ2-7, the V gene TRBV27; 10 nucleotides align to TRBD1. This CDR3 has 17 amino acids. Per the germline V gene, CDR1 is MNHEY and CDR2 is SMNVEV (reference sequence). The V segment lost 1 base and the J segment 4 bases; nucleotides outside the gene matches: 10. The CDR3 here is CASSLYGGEGQGYEQYF. CDR3 in DNA: TGTGCCAGCAGTTTATATGGTGGGGAGGGACAGGGGTACGAGCAGTACTTC.

The chain is built from TRBV6-5 and TRBJ2-5; 8 bases line up with TRBD1. CDR3 length: 13 residues. Germline CDR1 and CDR2: MNHEY and SVGAGI. J was trimmed by 2 bases and V by 6 bases; bases with no gene match: 2. For the CDR3, the DNA is TGTGCCAGCAGCTGGGACAGGCAAGAGACCCAGTACTTC. This translates into CASSWDRQETQYF.

This chain links TRBV30 with TRBJ1-1, with D unresolved. Per germline, CDR1 GTSNPN and CDR2 SVGIG (reference sequence). This CDR3 is 13 amino acids long. V shed 7 bases and J shed 0 bases, with 12 bases lying between them. CDR3 amino acids: CALTSTLNTEAFF. The CDR3 DNA follows: TGTGCCTTAACCAGTACACTGAACACTGAAGCTTTCTTT. Combining the CDR3 with reference TRBV30 and TRBJ1-1 gives the whole variable domain SQTIHQWPATLVQPVGSPLSLECTVEGTSNPNLYWYRQAAGRGLQLLFYSVGIGQISSEVPQNLSASRPQDRQFILSSKKLLLSDSGFYLCALTSTLNTEAFFGQGTRLTVV.

Comment on this clone: Different DNA sequences within this sample yield the same CDR3. V gene TRBV6-6 combines with J gene TRBJ1-2, with 7 bases fitting TRBD1. This CDR3 has 13 amino acids. J gave up 4 bases and V 6 bases, and 5 bases lay outside the gene matches. CDR1 and CDR2 from the germline V gene are MNHNY and SVGAGI (reference sequence). The CDR3 spells CASSPQGTYGYTF. DNA of the CDR3: TGTGCCAGCAGCCCACAGGGGACCTATGGCTACACCTTC.

The chain carries TRBV2 and TRBJ2-1; 9 bases fit TRBD1. The CDR3 length is 14 residues. Germline V gives CDR1 SNHLY, CDR2 FYNNEI. Trimming removed 1 base from V and 8 bases from J; junction bases left unmatched: 3. DNA for the CDR3: TGTGCCAGCAGTGAAGGGACAGGGGATTATGAGCAGTTCTTC. This codes for CASSEGTGDYEQFF.

This chain joins TRBV2 and TRBJ2-3; 7 bases are a match to TRBD1. V lost 7 bases and J lost 3; bases outside the gene matches: 7. The length of the CDR3 is 14 residues. The germline gives CDR1 SNHLY, CDR2 FYNNEI. Written as DNA, the CDR3 is TGTGCCAGCACCGTCGCAGGGGGAACAGATACGCAGTATTTT. It is translated as CASTVAGGTDTQYF.

The J gene is TRBJ2-5, the V gene TRBV27; 10 bases are shared with TRBD2. Germline loops: CDR1 MNHEY, CDR2 SMNVEV (reference sequence). The CDR3 spans 15 residues. The V gene end was trimmed by 3 bases and the J gene end by 2 bases; junction bases not matched to a gene: 3. CDR3 residues: CASSFGLADQETQYF. The CDR3 region has the DNA TGTGCCAGCAGTTTCGGACTAGCGGATCAAGAGACCCAGTACTTC.

The chain has TRBV5-1 and TRBJ2-7, with D tentatively TRBD2 (6 bases). The V end lost 4 bases, the J end lost 1 base, and 15 bases lay between the germline ends. The CDR3 length is 15 residues. Germline V gene lookup returns CDR1 SGHRS and CDR2 YFSETQ. This CDR3 is CASSLSGTQSYEQYF. CDR3 DNA sequence: TGCGCCAGCAGCCTTTCCGGGACTCAGTCCTACGAGCAGTACTTC.

The CDR3 DNA follows: TGTGCCAGCAGCCCCCCCCGAAATAGCGGGAGGGGGTACGAGCAGTACTTC. Protein: CASSPPRNSGRGYEQYF. The chain carries TRBV5-5 and TRBJ2-7; 11 nucleotides line up with TRBD2. CDR1 and CDR2 from the germline V gene are SGHKS and YYEKEE (reference sequence). This CDR3 spans 17 amino acids. V dropped 4 bases and J dropped 4; count of bases not matched to a gene: 13.

The chain employs TRBV6-1 and TRBJ1-1; maybe TRBD1 (5 bases). Looked up from germline, CDR1 is MNHNS and CDR2 is SASEGT. Trimming shortened V by 8 bases and J by 8 bases, and 12 bases separated the two germline ends. There are 11 residues in the CDR3. For the CDR3, the DNA is TGTGCCAGCGGGGCACCATTGGAAGCTTTCTTT. Its translation is CASGAPLEAFF.

The chain links TRBV5-1 to TRBJ1-1; 10 nucleotides agree with TRBD1. CDR1 is SGHRS and CDR2 is YFSETQ in the germline V gene. V shed 4 bases and J 6 bases; nucleotides not matched to a gene: 6. The CDR3 has 14 amino acids. CDR3 residues: CASSQWTGGSEAFF. CDR3 DNA sequence: TGCGCCAGCAGCCAATGGACAGGGGGGTCTGAAGCTTTCTTT.

Concerning this clone itself: Other DNA sequences within the sample encode an identical CDR3. This chain joins TRBV10-3 and TRBJ1-2; 8 bases map to TRBD1. Germline assignment: CDR1 ENHRY and CDR2 SYGVKD. V lost 0 bases and J lost 8; bases outside the gene matches: 11. This CDR3 spans 16 amino acids. The DNA of the CDR3 is TGTGCCATCAGTGAGTCAAAGTTGGACAGGGCTAAGGGCTACACCTTC. It is translated as CAISESKLDRAKGYTF.

This chain joins TRBV27 and TRBJ2-7; 9 positions agree with TRBD1. V lost 3 bases to trimming and J lost 6 bases; unmatched junction nucleotides: 9. The germline V gene encodes CDR1 MNHEY and CDR2 SMNVEV (reference sequence). This CDR3 has 15 amino acids. As DNA, the CDR3 is TGTGCCAGCAGTTTGGTGGGGACAGGGAGAGGCGAGCAGTACTTC. Amino acid sequence: CASSLVGTGRGEQYF.

Concerning this clone itself: Other nucleotide sequences in the sample specify the same CDR3. The V and J genes are TRBV6-1 and TRBJ2-7, with D maybe TRBD1 (6 bases). V was pared by 2 bases and J by 1 base, with 9 bases between. The CDR3 extends over 14 amino acids. Looked up from germline, CDR1 is MNHNS and CDR2 is SASEGT. The CDR3 region has the DNA TGTGCCAGCAGTGAACCCGGACAGTCCTACGAGCAGTACTTC. This codes for CASSEPGQSYEQYF.

The chain recombines TRBV10-3 with TRBJ1-1; TRBD1 matches at 7 bases. This CDR3 has 12 amino acids. Germline values: CDR1 ENHRY, CDR2 SYGVKD. V lost 10 bases to trimming and J lost 4 bases; unmatched junction nucleotides: 6. The CDR3: CASAGGSTEAFF. CDR3 DNA: TGTGCCAGCGCAGGGGGGAGCACTGAAGCTTTCTTT.